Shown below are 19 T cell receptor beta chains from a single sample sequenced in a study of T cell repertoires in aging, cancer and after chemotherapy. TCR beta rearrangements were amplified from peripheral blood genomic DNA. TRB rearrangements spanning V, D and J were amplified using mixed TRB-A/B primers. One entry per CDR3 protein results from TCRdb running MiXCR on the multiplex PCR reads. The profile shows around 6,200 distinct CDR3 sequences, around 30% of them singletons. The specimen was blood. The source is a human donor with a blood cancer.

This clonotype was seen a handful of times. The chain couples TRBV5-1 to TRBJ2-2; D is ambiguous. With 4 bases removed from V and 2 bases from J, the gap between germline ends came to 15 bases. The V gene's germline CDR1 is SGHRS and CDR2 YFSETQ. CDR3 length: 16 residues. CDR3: CASSQNPQSNTGELFF. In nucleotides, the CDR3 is TGCGCCAGCAGCCAGAACCCACAGTCAAACACCGGGGAGCTGTTTTTT.

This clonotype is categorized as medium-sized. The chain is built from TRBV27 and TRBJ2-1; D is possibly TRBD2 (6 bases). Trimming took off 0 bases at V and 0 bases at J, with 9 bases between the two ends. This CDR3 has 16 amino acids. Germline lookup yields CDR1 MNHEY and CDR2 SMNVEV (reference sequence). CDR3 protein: CASSLSPGSSYNEQFF. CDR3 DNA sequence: TGTGCCAGCAGTTTATCCCCCGGGAGCTCCTACAATGAGCAGTTCTTC.

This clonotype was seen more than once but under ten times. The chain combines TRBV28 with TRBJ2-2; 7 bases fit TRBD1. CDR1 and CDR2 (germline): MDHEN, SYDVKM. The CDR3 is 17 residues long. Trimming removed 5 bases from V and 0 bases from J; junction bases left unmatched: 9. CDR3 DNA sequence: TGTGCCAGCAGTCCCGCCTCGACAGGGACGAACACCGGGGAGCTGTTTTTT. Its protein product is CASSPASTGTNTGELFF.

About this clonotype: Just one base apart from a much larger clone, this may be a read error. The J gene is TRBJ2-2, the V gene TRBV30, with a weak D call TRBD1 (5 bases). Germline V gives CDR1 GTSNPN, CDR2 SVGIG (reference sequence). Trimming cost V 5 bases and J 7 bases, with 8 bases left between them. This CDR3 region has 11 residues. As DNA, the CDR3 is TGTGCCTGGCACAGGTTCGGGGAGCTGTTTTTT. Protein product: CAWHRFGELFF.

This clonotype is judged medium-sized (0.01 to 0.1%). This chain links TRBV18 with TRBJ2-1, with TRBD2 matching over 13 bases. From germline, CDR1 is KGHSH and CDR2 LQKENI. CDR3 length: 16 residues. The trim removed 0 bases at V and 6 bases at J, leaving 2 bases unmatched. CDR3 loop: CASSPPGLAGINEQFF. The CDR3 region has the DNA TGTGCCAGCTCACCACCGGGACTAGCGGGAATCAATGAGCAGTTCTTC.

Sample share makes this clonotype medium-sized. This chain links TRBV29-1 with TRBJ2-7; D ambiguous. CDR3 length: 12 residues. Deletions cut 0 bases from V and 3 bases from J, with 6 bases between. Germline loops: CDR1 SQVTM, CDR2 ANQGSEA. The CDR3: CSVEDNLYEQYF. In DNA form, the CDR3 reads TGCAGCGTTGAAGATAACCTCTACGAGCAGTACTTC.

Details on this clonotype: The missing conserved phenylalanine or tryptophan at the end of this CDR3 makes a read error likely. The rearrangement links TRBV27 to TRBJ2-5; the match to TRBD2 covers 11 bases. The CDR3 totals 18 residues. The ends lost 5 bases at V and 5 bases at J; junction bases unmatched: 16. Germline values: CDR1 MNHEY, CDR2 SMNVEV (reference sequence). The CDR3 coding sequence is TGTGCCAGCAGTCCGACCACTATAGCGGGAGGGCCGGGGGAGACCCAGTACTAC. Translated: CASSPTTIAGGPGETQYY.

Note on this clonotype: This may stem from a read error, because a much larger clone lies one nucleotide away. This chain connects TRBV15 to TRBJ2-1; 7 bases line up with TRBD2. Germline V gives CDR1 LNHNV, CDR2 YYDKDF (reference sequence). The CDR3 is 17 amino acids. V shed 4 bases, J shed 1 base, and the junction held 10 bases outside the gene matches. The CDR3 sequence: CATSNPSSGWSYNEQFF. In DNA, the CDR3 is TGTGCCACCAGCAATCCGAGTAGCGGGTGGTCCTACAATGAGCAGTTCTTC.

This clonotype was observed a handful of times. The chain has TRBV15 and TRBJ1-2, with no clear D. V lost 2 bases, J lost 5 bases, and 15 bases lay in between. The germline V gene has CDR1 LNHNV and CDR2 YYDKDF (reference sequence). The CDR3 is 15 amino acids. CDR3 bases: TGTGCCACCAGCAGATCCGGGGTACGCTCATATGGCTACACCTTC. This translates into CATSRSGVRSYGYTF.

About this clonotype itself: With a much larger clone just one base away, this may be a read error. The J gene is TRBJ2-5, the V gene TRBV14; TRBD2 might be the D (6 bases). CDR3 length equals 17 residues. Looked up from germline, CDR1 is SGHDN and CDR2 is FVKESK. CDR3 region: CARSQSELAPHRETQYF. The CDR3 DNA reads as TGTGCCAGAAGCCAATCGGAACTAGCCCCCCATAGAGAGACCCAGTACTTC.

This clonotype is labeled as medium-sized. The CDR3 protein is CASSGLAGDNEQYF. The DNA of the CDR3 is TGTGCCAGCTCAGGACTAGCGGGAGATAACGAGCAGTACTTC. V gene TRBV18 combines with J gene TRBJ2-7; 13 bases agree with TRBD2. Germline CDR1 and CDR2: KGHSH and LQKENI. The CDR3 sequence is 14 residues long. J gave up 5 bases and V 5 bases, and 3 bases lay outside the gene matches. Combining the CDR3 with reference TRBV18 and TRBJ2-7 gives the whole variable domain NAGVMQNPRHLVRRRGQEARLRCSPMKGHSHVYWYRQLPEEGLKFMVYLQKENIIDESGMPKERFSAEFPKEGPSILRIQQVVRGDSAAYFCASSGLAGDNEQYFGPGTRLTVT.

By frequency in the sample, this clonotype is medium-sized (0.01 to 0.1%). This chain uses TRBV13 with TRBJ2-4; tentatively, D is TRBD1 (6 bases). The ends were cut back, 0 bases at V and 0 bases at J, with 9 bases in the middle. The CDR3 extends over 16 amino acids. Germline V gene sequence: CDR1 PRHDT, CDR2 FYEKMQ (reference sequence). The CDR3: CASSLGLGGAKNIQYF. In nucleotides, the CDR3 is TGTGCCAGCAGCTTAGGCCTAGGGGGAGCCAAAAACATTCAGTACTTC.

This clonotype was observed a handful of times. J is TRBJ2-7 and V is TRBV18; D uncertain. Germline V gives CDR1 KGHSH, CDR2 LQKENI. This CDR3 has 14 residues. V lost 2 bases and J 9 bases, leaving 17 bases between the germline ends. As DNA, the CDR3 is TGTGCCAGCTCACCAACGAACGGACCAGAAGGGCAGTACTTC. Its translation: CASSPTNGPEGQYF.

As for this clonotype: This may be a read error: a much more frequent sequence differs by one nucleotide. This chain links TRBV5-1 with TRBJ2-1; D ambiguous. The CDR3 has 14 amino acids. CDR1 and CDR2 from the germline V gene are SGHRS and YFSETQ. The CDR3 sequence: CATGRPSRYNEQFF. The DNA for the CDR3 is TGTGCCACCGGCCGACCTTCGCGATACAATGAGCAGTTCTTC.

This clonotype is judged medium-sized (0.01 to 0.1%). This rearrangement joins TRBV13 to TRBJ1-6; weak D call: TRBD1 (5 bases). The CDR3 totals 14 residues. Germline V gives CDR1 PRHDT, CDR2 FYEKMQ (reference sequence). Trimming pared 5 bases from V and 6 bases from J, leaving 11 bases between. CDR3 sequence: CASSMDTRNSPLHF. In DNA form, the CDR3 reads TGTGCCAGCAGCATGGACACCCGTAATTCACCCCTCCACTTT.

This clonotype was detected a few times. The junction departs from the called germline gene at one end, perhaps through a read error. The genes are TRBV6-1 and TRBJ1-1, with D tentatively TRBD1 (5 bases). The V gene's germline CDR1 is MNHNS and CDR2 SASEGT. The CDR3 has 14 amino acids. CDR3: CASIRGAWNAEAFF. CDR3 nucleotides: TGTGCCAGCATCAGAGGGGCATGGAACGCTGAAGCTTTCTTT.

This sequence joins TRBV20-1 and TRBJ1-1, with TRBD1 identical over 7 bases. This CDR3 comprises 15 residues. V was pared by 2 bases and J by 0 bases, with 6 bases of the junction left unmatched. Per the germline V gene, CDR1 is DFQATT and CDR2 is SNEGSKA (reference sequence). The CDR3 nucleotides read TGCAGTGCTAGATCATGGGACAGCTTGAACACTGAAGCTTTCTTT. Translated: CSARSWDSLNTEAFF.

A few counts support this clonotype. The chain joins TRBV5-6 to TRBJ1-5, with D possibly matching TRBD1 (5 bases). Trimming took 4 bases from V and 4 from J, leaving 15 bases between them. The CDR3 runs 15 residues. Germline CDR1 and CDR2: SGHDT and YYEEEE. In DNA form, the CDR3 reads TGTGCCAGCAGCCGGGACGGGAGAGGTAATCAGCCCCAGCATTTT. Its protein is CASSRDGRGNQPQHF.

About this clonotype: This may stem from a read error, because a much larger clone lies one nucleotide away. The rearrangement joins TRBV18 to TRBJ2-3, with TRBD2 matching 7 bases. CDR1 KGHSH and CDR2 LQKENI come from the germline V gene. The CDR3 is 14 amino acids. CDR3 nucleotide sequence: TGTGCCAGCGTCACCCCGAGCGGGACCGATAAGCAGTATTTT. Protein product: CASVTPSGTDKQYF.